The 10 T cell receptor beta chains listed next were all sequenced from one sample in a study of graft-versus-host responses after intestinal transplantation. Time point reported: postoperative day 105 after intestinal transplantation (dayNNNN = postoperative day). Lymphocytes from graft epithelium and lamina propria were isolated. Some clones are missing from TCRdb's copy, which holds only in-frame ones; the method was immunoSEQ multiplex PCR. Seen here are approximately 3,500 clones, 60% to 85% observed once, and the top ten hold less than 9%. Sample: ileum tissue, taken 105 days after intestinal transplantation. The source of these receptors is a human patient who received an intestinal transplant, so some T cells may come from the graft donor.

The CDR3 DNA follows: TGTGCCATCAGTGATCCAGTGAACACTGAAGCTTTCTTT. This gives the protein CAISDPVNTEAFF. The rearrangement joins TRBV10-3 to TRBJ1-1, with unresolved D. The germline CDR1 and CDR2 sequences are ENHRY and SYGVKD. This CDR3 has 13 residues. V lost 3 bases, J lost 0 bases, and 5 bases lay in between.

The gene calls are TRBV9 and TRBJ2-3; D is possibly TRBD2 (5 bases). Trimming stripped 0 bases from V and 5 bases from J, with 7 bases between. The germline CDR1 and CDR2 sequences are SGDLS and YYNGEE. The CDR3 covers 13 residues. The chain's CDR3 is CASSVVSVDTQYF. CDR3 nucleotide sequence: TGTGCCAGCAGCGTAGTTAGCGTAGATACGCAGTATTTT.

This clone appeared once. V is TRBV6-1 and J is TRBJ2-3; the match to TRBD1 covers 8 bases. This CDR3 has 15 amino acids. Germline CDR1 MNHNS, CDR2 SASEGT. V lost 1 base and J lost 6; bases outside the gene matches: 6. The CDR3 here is CASSEGGQEGDTQYF. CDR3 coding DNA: TGTGCCAGCAGTGAAGGGGGACAGGAGGGTGATACGCAGTATTTT.

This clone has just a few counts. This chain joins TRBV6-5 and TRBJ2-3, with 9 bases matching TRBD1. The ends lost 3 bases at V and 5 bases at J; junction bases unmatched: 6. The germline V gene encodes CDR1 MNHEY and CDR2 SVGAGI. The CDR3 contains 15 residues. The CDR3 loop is CASSYNRGRKDTQYF. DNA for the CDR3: TGTGCCAGCAGTTATAACAGGGGGCGCAAAGATACGCAGTATTTT.

The CDR3 sequence: CASSCVGDTQYF. CDR3 nucleotides: TGTGCCAGCAGCTGCGTGGGGGATACGCAGTATTTT. The V gene is TRBV5-4, the J gene TRBJ2-3; D remains unclear. V dropped 3 bases and J dropped 6 bases, with 8 bases sitting between them. Germline CDR1 SGHNT, CDR2 YYREEE (reference sequence). CDR3 length equals 12 residues.

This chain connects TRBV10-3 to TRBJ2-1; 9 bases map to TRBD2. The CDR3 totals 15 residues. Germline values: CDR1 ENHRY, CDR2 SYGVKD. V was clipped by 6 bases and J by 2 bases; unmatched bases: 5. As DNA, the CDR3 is TGTGCCATCAGCGGCCCTAGCGGGACCTACAATGAGCAGTTCTTC. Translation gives CAISGPSGTYNEQFF.

Written as DNA, the CDR3 is TGTGCCAGCAGTCCTAGGCCCGGGACAGGACTTAGCAATCAGCCCCAGCATTTT. Its translation: CASSPRPGTGLSNQPQHF. The V gene is TRBV27, the J gene TRBJ1-5; TRBD1 aligns across 8 bases. The CDR3 runs to 18 residues. V was clipped by 5 bases and J by 0 bases; unmatched bases: 12. Germline V CDR1 and CDR2: MNHEY, SMNVEV (reference sequence).

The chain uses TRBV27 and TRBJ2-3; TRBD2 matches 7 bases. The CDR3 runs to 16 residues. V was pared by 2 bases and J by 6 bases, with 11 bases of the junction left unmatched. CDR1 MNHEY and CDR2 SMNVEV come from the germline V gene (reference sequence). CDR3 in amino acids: CASSLDPAGKEDTQYF. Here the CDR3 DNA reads TGTGCCAGCAGTTTAGACCCAGCGGGAAAAGAGGATACGCAGTATTTT.

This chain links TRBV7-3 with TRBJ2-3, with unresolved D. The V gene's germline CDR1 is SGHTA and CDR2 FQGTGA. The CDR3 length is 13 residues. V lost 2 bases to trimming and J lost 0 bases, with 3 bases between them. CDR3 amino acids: CASSLASTDTQYF. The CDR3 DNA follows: TGTGCCAGCAGCTTAGCCAGCACAGATACGCAGTATTTT.

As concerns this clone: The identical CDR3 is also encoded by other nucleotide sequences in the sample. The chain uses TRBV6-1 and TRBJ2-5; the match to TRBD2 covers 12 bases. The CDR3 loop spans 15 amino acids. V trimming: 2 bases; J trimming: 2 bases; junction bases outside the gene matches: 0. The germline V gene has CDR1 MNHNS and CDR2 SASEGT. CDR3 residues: CASSELAGGQETQYF. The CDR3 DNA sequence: TGTGCCAGCAGTGAACTAGCGGGGGGGCAAGAGACCCAGTACTTC.